A single sample gave rise to the 23 T cell receptor beta chains below, sequenced in a study of T cells in Graves' hyperthyroidism and ophthalmopathy. Using RNA transcripts as the source, TCR beta CDR3 regions were amplified. RT-PCR in the first round (using the HTBI primer set) targeted the TCR CDR3. TCRdb analysed the multiplex PCR reads with MiXCR anew, one entry per CDR3 protein. The sample lists around 520,000 distinct CDR3 sequences, 13% to 15% occurring once. The specimen was blood. All receptors derive from a woman aged 18-29 years with Graves' hyperthyroidism.

There are many counts of this clonotype. The chain recombines TRBV7-9 with TRBJ2-7, with 8 bases lining up with TRBD1. Trimming cost V 4 bases and J 2 bases; bases outside gene matches: 4. The CDR3 has 14 amino acids. Germline V gene sequence: CDR1 SEHNR, CDR2 FQNEAQ (reference sequence). In DNA form, the CDR3 reads TGTGCCAGCAGCTCTCCGGGACAGGCCTACGAGCAGTACTTC. The encoded protein is CASSSPGQAYEQYF.

This clonotype came up many times. The V gene is TRBV30, the J gene TRBJ2-7; 9 nucleotides line up with TRBD2. Germline V CDR1 and CDR2: GTSNPN, SVGIG (reference sequence). The CDR3 runs to 14 residues. The V and J ends lost 0 bases and 5 bases, in that order; junction bases with no gene match: 5. In DNA form, the CDR3 reads TGTGCCTGGAGTGTATTACAGCGGGGGGACGAGCAGTACTTC. This sequence encodes CAWSVLQRGDEQYF. Complete variable domain (other parts from reference TRBV30 and TRBJ2-7): SQTIHQWPATLVQPVGSPLSLECTVEGTSNPNLYWYRQAAGRGLQLLFYSVGIGQISSEVPQNLSASRPQDRQFILSSKKLLLSDSGFYLCAWSVLQRGDEQYFGPGTRLTVT.

Ten or more counts support this clonotype. This chain uses TRBV10-3 with TRBJ2-3; 11 nucleotides line up with TRBD2. CDR1 ENHRY and CDR2 SYGVKD come from the germline V gene. The CDR3 has 16 residues. The trim removed 7 bases at V and 4 bases at J, leaving 10 bases unmatched. In DNA form, the CDR3 reads TGTGCCATCATGGGAGTAGCGGGAGGGCCCCCAGATACGCAGTATTTT. It specifies CAIMGVAGGPPDTQYF.

This clonotype was seen once. This chain joins TRBV2 and TRBJ1-2; a possible D gene is TRBD1 (6 bases). CDR3 size: 13 residues. Germline CDR1 is SNHLY and CDR2 is FYNNEI. V shed 8 bases and J shed 4 bases, with 14 bases lying between them. The CDR3 DNA sequence: TGTGCCAGCGGGGATAGCAGGGGCTATGGCTACACCTTC. Its translation is CASGDSRGYGYTF.

The rearrangement links TRBV5-8 to TRBJ2-7; 8 bases agree with TRBD2. The germline CDR1 and CDR2 sequences are SGHTS and YDEGEE. This CDR3 contains 14 residues. V was pared by 0 bases and J by 4 bases, with 3 bases of the junction left unmatched. CDR3 nucleotides: TGTGCCAGCAGCTTGGCCCCGGGAGGGTACGAGCAGTACGTC. Translation: CASSLAPGGYEQYV.

The rearrangement uses TRBV20-1 and TRBJ1-5; D remains unclear. Germline V gives CDR1 DFQATT, CDR2 SNEGSKA (reference sequence). V lost 5 bases, J lost 0 bases, and 14 bases lay in between. CDR3 length: 15 residues. The DNA of the CDR3 is TGCAGTGCTGGCCCGACCGATTATAGCAATCAGCCCCAGCATTTT. Residues: CSAGPTDYSNQPQHF.

V and J are TRBV12-3 or TRBV12-4 and TRBJ2-7; 7 bases match TRBD1. Unmatched junction bases numbered 7, after V lost 6 bases and J lost 2 bases. This CDR3 has 14 residues. This chain's CDR3 is CASSPGDRAYEQYF. The CDR3 bases are TGTGCCAGCAGCCCCGGCGACAGGGCCTACGAGCAGTACTTC.

This clonotype has a handful of counts. The chain has TRBV20-1 and TRBJ2-3; D not resolved. The CDR3 runs to 17 residues. The germline V gene has CDR1 DFQATT and CDR2 SNEGSKA (reference sequence). Between the trimmed V and J ends, which lost 0 bases and 2 bases, there was a span of 18 bases. CDR3 loop: CSARDPFGVEYTDTQYF. CDR3 sequence (DNA): TGCAGTGCTAGAGACCCGTTCGGCGTGGAATACACAGATACGCAGTATTTT.

This clonotype was detected many times. The CDR3, as DNA: TGCAGTGCTAGAGATTTCTCTGGTGGACAGGGGATTCAGCCCCAGCATTTT. It encodes CSARDFSGGQGIQPQHF. The V call is TRBV20-1, the J call TRBJ1-5, with 9 bases fitting TRBD1. The CDR3 totals 17 residues. Germline CDR1 reads DFQATT; CDR2 reads SNEGSKA (reference sequence). With 0 bases clipped from V and 6 bases from J, the junction kept 12 bases outside the gene matches.

To note about this clonotype: A much larger clonotype is one base distant, so this may be a read error. V usage is TRBV29-1 and J usage is TRBJ2-1; maybe TRBD1 (7 bases). Germline lookup yields CDR1 SQVTM and CDR2 ANQGSEA. This CDR3 has 17 residues. The CDR3 DNA reads TGCAGCGTTGATGGCAGGGGGACCGGGAGCTCCTACAATGACCAGTTCTTC. This gives the protein CSVDGRGTGSSYNDQFF.

The V gene is TRBV5-1, the J gene TRBJ2-3; no clear D. The CDR3 sequence is 14 residues long. Trimming took 5 bases from V and 2 from J, leaving 12 bases between them. Germline CDR1 is SGHRS and CDR2 is YFSETQ. DNA for the CDR3: TGCGCCAGCAGGGTAGGCGGAGACACAGATACGCAGTATTTT. Translation: CASRVGGDTDTQYF.

This clonotype appeared a few times. This chain links TRBV5-5 with TRBJ2-7; no clear D gene. The CDR3 consists of 12 residues. In germline, CDR1 is SGHKS, CDR2 YYEKEE (reference sequence). With 3 bases removed from V and 1 base from J, the gap between germline ends came to 5 bases. CDR3 protein: CASSSISYEQYF. The DNA of the CDR3 is TGTGCCAGCAGCTCTATTTCCTACGAGCAGTACTTC.

The gene calls are TRBV7-9 and TRBJ1-3; unclear D gene. This CDR3 region has 15 residues. Germline V gives CDR1 SEHNR, CDR2 FQNEAQ (reference sequence). Between the trimmed V and J ends, which lost 4 bases and 11 bases, there was a span of 21 bases. The chain's CDR3 is CASSYDPDLVVSIYF. In DNA, the CDR3 is TGTGCCAGCAGCTATGACCCTGACCTGGTGGTATCCATATATTTT.

This clonotype was seen just once. This may come from a read error, since a much larger clone is one base off. The rearrangement uses TRBV18 and TRBJ2-2; D perhaps matches TRBD1 (7 bases). CDR1 is KGHSH and CDR2 is LQKENI in the germline V gene. The V end lost 2 bases, the J end lost 4 bases, and 11 bases lay between the germline ends. This CDR3 has 15 residues. The CDR3 sequence: CASSPVQGGTGELFF. The CDR3 DNA reads as TGTGCCAGCTCACCAGTCCAGGGGGGCACCGGGGAGCTGTTTTTT. The full variable domain, its missing parts supplied by reference TRBV18 and TRBJ2-2, is NAGVMQNPRHLVRRRGQEARLRCSPMKGHSHVYWYRQLPEEGLKFMVYLQKENIIDESGMPKERFSAEFPKEGPSILRIQQVVRGDSAAYFCASSPVQGGTGELFFGEGSRLTVL.

This clonotype has a handful of counts. This may come from a read error, since a much larger clone is one base off. CDR3 protein: CASSRVEVGEQYF. CDR3 sequence (DNA): TGTGCCAGCAGTAGGGTAGAGGTTGGCGAGCAGTACTTC. This chain uses TRBV2 with TRBJ2-7; D unresolved. Germline V lookup: CDR1 SNHLY, CDR2 FYNNEI. The CDR3 consists of 13 residues. V lost 5 bases to trimming and J lost 6 bases, with 14 bases between them.

Only a few counts were recorded for this clonotype. The rearrangement links TRBV6-1 to TRBJ1-1; D is undetermined. The germline V gene encodes CDR1 MNHNS and CDR2 SASEGT. The CDR3 spans 16 residues. Trimming took 8 bases from V and 11 from J, leaving 30 bases between them. The CDR3 reads CASSVNSWRSTVVAFF. The DNA of the CDR3 is TGTGCCAGCTCGGTAAATAGTTGGCGGAGCACGGTTGTGGCTTTCTTT.

There are many counts of this clonotype. This chain joins TRBV27 and TRBJ1-1, with D uncertain. In germline, CDR1 is MNHEY, CDR2 SMNVEV (reference sequence). This CDR3 has 11 amino acids. V gave up 6 bases and J gave up 11 bases, with 13 bases separating them. CDR3 bases: TGTGCCAGCAGCCCACCTAAACGGGCTTTCTTT. Encoded protein: CASSPPKRAFF.

This clonotype was counted only a few times. A clone one base away is much larger, so this may be a read error. V and J are TRBV5-4 and TRBJ2-5; 10 bases are a match to TRBD2. The CDR3 runs 14 residues. Germline loops: CDR1 SGHNT, CDR2 YYREEE (reference sequence). For the CDR3, the DNA is TGTGCCAACAGCTTCGTAGCGGGAGGCGAGACCCAGTACTTC. This encodes CANSFVAGGETQYF.

This clonotype was found many times. V gene TRBV6-1 combines with J gene TRBJ2-3; 7 bases are a match to TRBD2. The CDR3 consists of 15 residues. Per germline, CDR1 MNHNS and CDR2 SASEGT. Unmatched junction bases numbered 12, after V lost 8 bases and J lost 4 bases. The CDR3 loop reads CASQEAGVRADTQYF. The CDR3 DNA reads as TGTGCCAGCCAGGAGGCGGGAGTTAGGGCAGATACGCAGTATTTT.

Comments on this clonotype: This sequence may be a read error, since a much larger clone differs from it by one base. This chain connects TRBV20-1 to TRBJ2-1; 8 positions match TRBD1. The germline V gene encodes CDR1 DFQATT and CDR2 SNEGSKA (reference sequence). The CDR3 has 15 amino acids. The chain's CDR3 is CSAPRRDRLNNERFF. Here the CDR3 DNA reads TGCAGTGCCCCTCGACGGGACAGGCTTAACAATGAGCGGTTCTTC.

This clonotype was seen repeatedly, ten times or more. The gene calls are TRBV2 and TRBJ2-5; 11 bases match TRBD2. Trimming removed 3 bases from V and 6 bases from J; junction bases left unmatched: 6. CDR3 length equals 15 residues. Germline V gene sequence: CDR1 SNHLY, CDR2 FYNNEI. The CDR3 coding sequence is TGTGCCAGCAGTGATGTACTAGCGGGAGCTAAGACCCAGTACTTC. The encoded protein is CASSDVLAGAKTQYF.

This clonotype was seen many times. The J gene is TRBJ2-2, the V gene TRBV10-3; 13 bases are a match to TRBD2. The CDR3 spans 15 residues. Per the germline V gene, CDR1 is ENHRY and CDR2 is SYGVKD. After removal of 7 bases from V and 8 bases from J, the junction contained 7 bases not matched to a gene. The CDR3 here is CAIMRTSGSVGELFF. The CDR3 DNA follows: TGTGCCATCATGAGGACTAGCGGGAGTGTGGGGGAGCTGTTTTTT.

The chain has TRBV6-1 and TRBJ2-3; TRBD2 might be the D (5 bases). CDR1 and CDR2 (germline): MNHNS, SASEGT. CDR3 length: 16 amino acids. The germline V and J ends were trimmed by 5 bases and 1 base, with 16 bases remaining between them. Here the CDR3 DNA reads TGTGCCAGCAGTTTGGCCTATAGCGTTGGCACAGATACGCAGTATTTT. Translated: CASSLAYSVGTDTQYF.